This entry lists 22 T cell receptor beta chains sequenced from one sample in a study of brain T cells in children with intractable seizures. Clones were read by immunoSEQ multiplex PCR, and TCRdb kept only the in-frame ones, dropping some. The table includes around 340,000 clones, about 93% detected once. Time point in this sample: blood from clinic visit 5 months post-surgery; TSC patient then seizure free. Sequences were derived from peripheral blood, sampled roughly 5 months after surgery. The receptors here all came from a boy under two years old with tuberous sclerosis and intractable seizures.

The chain links TRBV12-3 or TRBV12-4 to TRBJ2-1; TRBD2 agrees at 7 bases. CDR3 size: 12 residues. V lost 6 bases and J lost 6; bases outside the gene matches: 2. The CDR3 DNA reads TGTGCCAGCAGGGGCGGGAGCAATGAGCAGTTCTTC. Residues: CASRGGSNEQFF.

The V and J genes are TRBV7-2 and TRBJ2-3; D uncertain. The CDR3 extends over 13 amino acids. V was clipped by 3 bases and J by 4 bases, with 8 bases between them. CDR1 SGHTA and CDR2 FQGNSA come from the germline V gene. The CDR3 loop is CASSFVGSDTQYF. Written as DNA, the CDR3 is TGTGCCAGCAGCTTTGTGGGGTCAGATACGCAGTATTTT.

The rearrangement links TRBV5-4 to TRBJ2-5, with 7 bases identical to TRBD1. V shed 1 base, J shed 5 bases, and the junction held 2 bases outside the gene matches. Germline V lookup: CDR1 SGHNT, CDR2 YYREEE (reference sequence). The CDR3 is made up of 13 amino acids. The CDR3 here is CASSLSRGETQYF. CDR3 nucleotides: TGTGCCAGCAGCTTGTCCAGGGGGGAGACCCAGTACTTC.

The chain has TRBV6-1 and TRBJ1-2; 12 bases are a match to TRBD1. This CDR3 has 15 residues. Germline V gene sequence: CDR1 MNHNS, CDR2 SASEGT. The V and J ends lost 3 bases and 7 bases, in that order; junction bases with no gene match: 6. The CDR3 DNA sequence: TGTGCCAGCAGTGAGGGCGGGACAGGGGGCCGTGGCTACACCTTC. Protein product: CASSEGGTGGRGYTF.

The rearrangement uses TRBV9 and TRBJ1-2; no clear D gene. The germline gives CDR1 SGDLS, CDR2 YYNGEE. V gave up 0 bases and J gave up 2 bases, with 8 bases separating them. The length of the CDR3 is 14 residues. CDR3 loop: CASSVGPPNYGYTF. CDR3 nucleotides: TGTGCCAGCAGCGTAGGGCCCCCAAACTATGGCTACACCTTC.

This chain connects TRBV7-9 to TRBJ2-2; D is unclear. V lost 1 base to trimming and J lost 0 bases, with 12 bases between them. This CDR3 contains 17 residues. Germline-derived CDR1 and CDR2 are SEHNR and FQNEAQ (reference sequence). CDR3 sequence: CASSLEVRSANTGELFF. The CDR3 DNA reads TGTGCCAGCAGCTTAGAGGTTAGGTCAGCGAACACCGGGGAGCTGTTTTTT.

This clone showed up just once. This chain uses TRBV2 with TRBJ1-4; D may be TRBD1 (6 bases). Trimming took off 2 bases at V and 13 bases at J, with 29 bases between the two ends. Germline V gene sequence: CDR1 SNHLY, CDR2 FYNNEI. The CDR3 extends over 18 amino acids. The CDR3 loop is CASSEFGSINSGVKRLFF. The CDR3 DNA follows: TGTGCCAGCAGTGAATTTGGCAGTATAAACTCAGGGGTGAAAAGACTGTTTTTT.

V and J are TRBV30 and TRBJ1-4; D remains ambiguous. Per germline, CDR1 GTSNPN and CDR2 SVGIG (reference sequence). CDR3 length: 15 amino acids. Trimming cost V 2 bases and J 5 bases, with 15 bases left between them. The CDR3 region is CAWSTGATLNEKLFF. The CDR3 DNA sequence: TGTGCCTGGAGTACGGGAGCTACACTGAATGAAAAACTGTTTTTT.

This sequence joins TRBV9 and TRBJ2-7; D remains unclear. The CDR3 loop spans 19 amino acids. V dropped 0 bases and J dropped 2 bases, with 24 bases sitting between them. From germline, CDR1 is SGDLS and CDR2 YYNGEE. CDR3: CASSVGFGVFVASAYEQYF. The CDR3 DNA is TGTGCCAGCAGCGTAGGGTTTGGGGTTTTCGTCGCCTCTGCCTACGAGCAGTACTTC.

The rearrangement joins TRBV7-9 to TRBJ1-1; the D gene is possibly TRBD1 (6 bases). The V end was cut by 5 bases, the J end by 8 bases, with 12 bases between. Germline V gives CDR1 SEHNR, CDR2 FQNEAQ (reference sequence). The CDR3 extends over 12 amino acids. CDR3 region: CASSPTGTEAFF. As DNA, the CDR3 is TGTGCCAGCAGCCCAACCGGGACAGAAGCTTTCTTT.

The rearrangement links TRBV30 to TRBJ2-5; D unclear. This CDR3 has 13 residues. Trimming cost V 0 bases and J 9 bases, with 14 bases left between them. Germline V gene data show CDR1 as GTSNPN and CDR2 as SVGIG (reference sequence). DNA of the CDR3: TGTGCCTGGAGTGTTCGGCTAGAAATGTCCCAGTACTTC. It codes for CAWSVRLEMSQYF.

The chain joins TRBV18 to TRBJ2-7; 7 nucleotides align to TRBD1. With V trimmed by 3 bases and J by 2 bases, 4 bases remained unmatched. Germline lookup yields CDR1 KGHSH and CDR2 LQKENI. The CDR3 is 14 residues long. The CDR3 DNA follows: TGTGCCAGCTCACCCTGGGACAGTGCCTACGAGCAGTACTTC. It encodes CASSPWDSAYEQYF.

V is TRBV7-9 and J is TRBJ2-2; D is unresolved. The V gene lost 5 bases and the J gene lost 4 bases, with 8 bases spanning the gap. CDR3 length equals 13 residues. Germline CDR1 is SEHNR and CDR2 is FQNEAQ (reference sequence). The CDR3 sequence is CASSLRLTGELFF. CDR3 sequence (DNA): TGTGCCAGCAGCCTGAGACTCACCGGGGAGCTGTTTTTT.

The genes are TRBV2 and TRBJ1-6; 10 bases fit TRBD1. Germline lookup yields CDR1 SNHLY and CDR2 FYNNEI. The CDR3 is 14 residues long. Losses at the gene ends were 1 base for V and 12 bases for J; bases not matched to a gene: 3. DNA for the CDR3: TGTGCCAGCAGTGAAGGGGACAGGGGAAAACCCCTCCACTTT. This codes for CASSEGDRGKPLHF.

CDR3 in DNA: TGTGCCAGCAGTTTATATTGGGACAACTACAATGAGCAGTTCTTC. It encodes CASSLYWDNYNEQFF. The chain combines TRBV27 with TRBJ2-1, with D perhaps matching TRBD1 (6 bases). The V end was cut by 1 base, the J end by 3 bases, with 10 bases between. The CDR3 consists of 15 residues. The germline CDR1 and CDR2 sequences are MNHEY and SMNVEV (reference sequence).

The chain uses TRBV19 and TRBJ1-2; TRBD1 matches 8 bases. In germline, CDR1 is LNHDA, CDR2 SQIVND (reference sequence). The J segment lost 8 bases and the V segment lost 5 bases, leaving 10 bases of the junction unmatched. This CDR3 has 14 amino acids. The CDR3 reads CASSSWTGNLGYTF. Written as DNA, the CDR3 is TGTGCCAGTAGTTCCTGGACAGGGAATTTGGGCTACACCTTC.

The chain uses TRBV14 and TRBJ1-4, with D possibly TRBD1 on 5 matching bases. This CDR3 comprises 17 residues. V was trimmed by 2 bases and J by 1 base, leaving 14 bases between them. Germline CDR1 and CDR2: SGHDN and FVKESK. The CDR3 is CASSQRLGTRTNEKLFF. CDR3 in DNA: TGTGCCAGCAGCCAACGGCTGGGGACTCGAACTAATGAAAAACTGTTTTTT.

J is TRBJ1-2 and V is TRBV3-1 (or the pseudogene TRBV3-2); TRBD1 matches at 11 bases. This CDR3 contains 17 residues. Germline trimming cut 4 bases from V and 4 bases from J; bases unmatched to any gene: 11. Germline CDR1 reads LGHDT; CDR2 reads YNNKEL (reference sequence). The CDR3 DNA is TGTGCCAGCAGCCTCCACGGACAGGGGGCTTATAGCTATGGCTACACCTTC. Residues: CASSLHGQGAYSYGYTF.

The chain is built from TRBV11-2 and TRBJ1-5, with D uncertain. The V end was cut by 0 bases, the J end by 7 bases, with 16 bases between. This CDR3 has 16 residues. Germline V gene lookup returns CDR1 SGHAT and CDR2 FQNNGV. The CDR3 sequence: CASSLDHMLSNQPQHF. The CDR3 DNA follows: TGTGCCAGCAGCTTAGATCATATGTTATCAAACCAGCCCCAGCATTTT. Using reference TRBV11-2 and TRBJ1-5 for the parts outside the CDR3, the full variable domain is EAGVAQSPRYKIIEKRQSVAFWCNPISGHATLYWYQQILGQGPKLLIQFQNNGVVDDSQLPKDRFSAERLKGVDSTLKIQPAKLEDSAVYLCASSLDHMLSNQPQHFGDGTRLSIL.

The chain uses TRBV6-2 or TRBV6-3 and TRBJ1-2; D remains unclear. The V end was cut by 6 bases, the J end by 5 bases, with 13 bases between. The germline gives CDR1 MNHEY, CDR2 SVGEGT. CDR3 length equals 13 residues. The CDR3 DNA follows: TGTGCCAGCAGCCCCAGTCCAGGATATGGCTACACCTTC. Amino acid sequence: CASSPSPGYGYTF.

In this sample, this clone turned up once. The rearrangement links TRBV7-9 to TRBJ1-2; D is perhaps TRBD1 (5 bases). V was pared by 1 base and J by 4 bases, with 13 bases between. Per the germline V gene, CDR1 is SEHNR and CDR2 is FQNEAQ (reference sequence). The CDR3 is 15 amino acids. Here the CDR3 DNA reads TGTGCCAGCAGCTTAGTATTGGGGCCGCTCTATGGCTACACCTTC. This sequence encodes CASSLVLGPLYGYTF.

This clone was counted a few times. This sequence joins TRBV7-9 and TRBJ1-2; 7 bases align to TRBD1. Germline-derived CDR1 and CDR2 are SEHNR and FQNEAQ (reference sequence). The CDR3 is made up of 15 amino acids. V trimming: 5 bases; J trimming: 1 base; junction bases outside the gene matches: 7. The CDR3 is CASSPRDSFNYGYTF. The CDR3 region has the DNA TGTGCCAGCAGCCCACGGGACAGCTTTAACTATGGCTACACCTTC.